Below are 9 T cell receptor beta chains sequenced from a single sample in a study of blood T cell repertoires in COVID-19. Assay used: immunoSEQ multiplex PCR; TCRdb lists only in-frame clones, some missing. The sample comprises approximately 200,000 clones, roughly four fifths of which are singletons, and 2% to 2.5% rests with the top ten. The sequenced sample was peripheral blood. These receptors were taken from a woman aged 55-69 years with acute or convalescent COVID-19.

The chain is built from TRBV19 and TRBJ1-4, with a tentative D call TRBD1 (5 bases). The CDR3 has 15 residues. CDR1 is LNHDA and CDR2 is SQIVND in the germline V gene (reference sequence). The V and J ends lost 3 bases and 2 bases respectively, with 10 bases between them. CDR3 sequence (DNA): TGTGCCAGTAGTATTGGAGGGGTTACTAATGAAAAACTGTTTTTT. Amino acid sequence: CASSIGGVTNEKLFF.

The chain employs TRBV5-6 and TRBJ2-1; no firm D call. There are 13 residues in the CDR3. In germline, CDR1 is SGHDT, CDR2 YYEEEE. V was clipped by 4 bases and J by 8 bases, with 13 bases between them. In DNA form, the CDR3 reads TGTGCCAGCAGCCCGAGTCAGGTCGATGAGCAGTTCTTC. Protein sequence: CASSPSQVDEQFF.

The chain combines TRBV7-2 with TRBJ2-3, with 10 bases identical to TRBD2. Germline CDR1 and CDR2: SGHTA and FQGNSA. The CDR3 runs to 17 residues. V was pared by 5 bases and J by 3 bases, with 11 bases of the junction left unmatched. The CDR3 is CASSPPGTAGGTDTQYF. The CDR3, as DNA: TGTGCCAGCAGCCCTCCCGGTACAGCGGGGGGGACAGATACGCAGTATTTT.

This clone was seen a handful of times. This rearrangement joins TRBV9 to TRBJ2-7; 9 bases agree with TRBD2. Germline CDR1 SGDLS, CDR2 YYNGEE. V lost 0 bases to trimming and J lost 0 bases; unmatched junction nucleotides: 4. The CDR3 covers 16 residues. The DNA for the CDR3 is TGTGCCAGCAGCGTAGGCGGCGGGGGGGACTCCTACGAGCAGTACTTC. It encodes CASSVGGGGDSYEQYF.

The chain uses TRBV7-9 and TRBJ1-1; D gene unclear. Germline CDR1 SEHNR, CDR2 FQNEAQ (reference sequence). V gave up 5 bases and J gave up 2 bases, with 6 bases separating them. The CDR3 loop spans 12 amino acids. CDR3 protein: CASSGDNTEAFF. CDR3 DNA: TGTGCCAGCAGCGGAGATAACACTGAAGCTTTCTTT.

The CDR3 loop is CASSTTPGQGSGGYTF. CDR3 coding DNA: TGTGCCAGCAGCACGACACCGGGACAGGGATCCGGTGGCTACACCTTC. The rearrangement links TRBV9 to TRBJ1-2; 9 bases are a match to TRBD1. The germline gives CDR1 SGDLS, CDR2 YYNGEE. This CDR3 contains 16 residues. V dropped 4 bases and J dropped 7; count of bases not matched to a gene: 14.

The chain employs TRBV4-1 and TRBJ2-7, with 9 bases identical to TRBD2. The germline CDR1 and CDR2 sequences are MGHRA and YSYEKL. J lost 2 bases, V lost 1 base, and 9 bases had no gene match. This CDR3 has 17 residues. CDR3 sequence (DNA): TGCGCCAGCAGCCAAGGTCTTTCGACTAGCGGAACCTACGAGCAGTACTTC. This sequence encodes CASSQGLSTSGTYEQYF.

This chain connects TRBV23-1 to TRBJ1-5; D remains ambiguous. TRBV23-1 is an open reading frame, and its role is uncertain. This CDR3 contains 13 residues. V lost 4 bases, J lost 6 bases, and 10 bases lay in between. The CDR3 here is CASSLRPGQPQHF. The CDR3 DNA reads TGCGCCAGCAGTCTCCGCCCAGGTCAGCCCCAGCATTTT.

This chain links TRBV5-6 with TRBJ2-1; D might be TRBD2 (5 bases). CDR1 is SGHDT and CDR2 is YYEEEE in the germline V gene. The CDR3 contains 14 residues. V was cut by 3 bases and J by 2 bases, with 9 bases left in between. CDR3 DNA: TGTGCCAGCAGCTCCTGGACTGCCTACAATGAGCAGTTCTTC. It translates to CASSSWTAYNEQFF.